The 18 T cell receptor beta chains below were found in one sample sequenced in a study of blood T cell repertoires in COVID-19. The method was immunoSEQ multiplex PCR; TCRdb's version includes in-frame clones alone and lacks a portion of them. The sample consists of approximately 50,000 clones, about 85% of them appearing once. Sequencing input: peripheral blood. All receptors derive from a man between 60 and 70 years old with acute or convalescent COVID-19.

The chain links TRBV2 to TRBJ2-2, with 7 bases identical to TRBD1. J was trimmed by 7 bases and V by 6 bases; bases with no gene match: 2. From germline, CDR1 is SNHLY and CDR2 FYNNEI. The CDR3 runs to 12 residues. The CDR3 sequence is CASRDRIGELFF. The CDR3 region has the DNA TGTGCCAGCAGGGACAGGATCGGGGAGCTGTTTTTT.

This clone is medium-sized (0.01 to 0.1%) within its sample. The chain employs TRBV5-4 and TRBJ1-4; TRBD1 might be the D (6 bases). The length of the CDR3 is 15 residues. V was clipped by 4 bases and J by 7 bases, with 17 bases between them. CDR1 is SGHNT, CDR2 YYREEE, per germline (reference sequence). CDR3 DNA sequence: TGTGCCAGCAGCGTTCCAGGGGCGGTTGGTGAAAAACTGTTTTTT. It is translated as CASSVPGAVGEKLFF.

As DNA, the CDR3 is TGTGCCCGCCCGAGCCCCTACGAGCAGTACTTC. It specifies CARPSPYEQYF. This chain connects TRBV21-1 to TRBJ2-7; the table's D call TRBD2 went unverified against the DNA. TRBV21-1 is assigned pseudogene status. The CDR3 extends over 11 amino acids.

The chain recombines TRBV9 with TRBJ2-3; 11 nucleotides line up with TRBD2. The V gene end was trimmed by 2 bases and the J gene end by 2 bases; junction bases not matched to a gene: 13. CDR1 and CDR2 (germline): SGDLS, YYNGEE. This CDR3 contains 19 residues. This CDR3 reads CASSVGSGRAEYHTDTQYF. DNA of the CDR3: TGTGCCAGCAGCGTGGGTAGCGGGAGGGCCGAATACCACACAGATACGCAGTATTTT.

The V and J genes are TRBV2 and TRBJ2-3; D gene unclear. This CDR3 has 13 amino acids. With 3 bases removed from V and 1 base from J, the gap between germline ends came to 5 bases. CDR1 is SNHLY and CDR2 is FYNNEI in the germline V gene. Written as DNA, the CDR3 is TGTGCCAGCAGTGATGCGGGCACAGATACGCAGTATTTT. It translates to CASSDAGTDTQYF.

This chain connects TRBV27 to TRBJ1-1; no clear D gene. CDR1 and CDR2 from the germline V gene are MNHEY and SMNVEV (reference sequence). This CDR3 has 11 residues. V was clipped by 8 bases and J by 5 bases, with 9 bases between them. The CDR3 DNA is TGTGCCAGCCGCCTGAGGACTGAAGCTTTCTTT. Its translation: CASRLRTEAFF.

The chain joins TRBV19 to TRBJ1-6; 8 bases align to TRBD1. CDR1 LNHDA and CDR2 SQIVND come from the germline V gene (reference sequence). The CDR3 runs 13 residues. V was clipped by 4 bases and J by 7 bases; unmatched bases: 0. The DNA for the CDR3 is TGTGCCAGTAGTAACAGGGGGAATTCACCCCTCCACTTT. Amino acid sequence: CASSNRGNSPLHF.

The chain combines TRBV4-1 with TRBJ2-5; TRBD2 agrees at 9 bases. The CDR3 has 14 amino acids. Unmatched junction bases numbered 9, after V lost 8 bases and J lost 5 bases. CDR1 MGHRA and CDR2 YSYEKL come from the germline V gene. The CDR3: CASGSAGGGETQYF. The CDR3 DNA reads as TGCGCCAGCGGAAGTGCGGGAGGGGGGGAGACCCAGTACTTC.

This chain connects TRBV9 to TRBJ2-1; 8 nucleotides agree with TRBD2. V shed 0 bases and J 9 bases; nucleotides not matched to a gene: 2. There are 13 residues in the CDR3. The germline V gene encodes CDR1 SGDLS and CDR2 YYNGEE. In DNA, the CDR3 is TGTGCCAGCAGCGTAGCGCTAGCGGGTGAGCAGTTCTTC. This translates into CASSVALAGEQFF.

The V gene is TRBV2, the J gene TRBJ2-7, with TRBD1 matching over 7 bases. This CDR3 is 15 amino acids long. Germline V gene data show CDR1 as SNHLY and CDR2 as FYNNEI. V lost 4 bases and J lost 4; bases outside the gene matches: 10. The CDR3 nucleotides read TGTGCCAGCAGTGGGGCTATCTCGACAGGGTACGAGCAGTACTTC. This codes for CASSGAISTGYEQYF.

V gene TRBV3-1 (or the pseudogene TRBV3-2) combines with J gene TRBJ2-5, with a weak D call TRBD1 (6 bases). The V gene's germline CDR1 is LGHDT and CDR2 YNNKEL (reference sequence). V gave up 1 base and J gave up 5 bases, with 14 bases separating them. CDR3 size: 15 residues. The DNA for the CDR3 is TGTGCCAGCAGCCAAGGGGCGGGTAGGGGGGAGACCCAGTACTTC. It yields the protein CASSQGAGRGETQYF.

This clone was found a few times. Other DNA sequences in the same sample also yield this CDR3. This chain joins TRBV7-3 and TRBJ2-7; no firm D call. Germline CDR1 and CDR2: SGHTA and FQGTGA. Between the trimmed V and J ends, which lost 0 bases and 6 bases, there was a span of 9 bases. CDR3 size: 13 residues. CDR3 amino acids: CASSLTFAGEQYF. CDR3 bases: TGTGCCAGCAGCTTAACCTTTGCCGGCGAGCAGTACTTC.

V and J are TRBV12-5 and TRBJ2-3, with TRBD2 identical over 9 bases. V dropped 4 bases and J dropped 1; count of bases not matched to a gene: 6. This CDR3 has 16 residues. Germline V gives CDR1 LGHNT, CDR2 FRNRAP. Here the CDR3 DNA reads TGTGCTAGTGGTTCGGGAGCGGGAGGTGGCACAGATACGCAGTATTTT. Its translation is CASGSGAGGGTDTQYF.

The CDR3 region is CASSPRAGDTEAFF. DNA of the CDR3: TGCGCCAGCAGCCCCCGCGCGGGGGACACTGAAGCTTTCTTT. This rearrangement joins TRBV5-1 to TRBJ1-1; D may be TRBD1 (5 bases). Germline-derived CDR1 and CDR2 are SGHRS and YFSETQ. This CDR3 region has 14 residues. The V gene lost 4 bases and the J gene lost 3 bases, with 13 bases spanning the gap.

V gene TRBV27 combines with J gene TRBJ1-4; unclear D gene. V gave up 5 bases and J gave up 10 bases, with 17 bases separating them. The CDR3 length is 14 residues. In germline, CDR1 is MNHEY, CDR2 SMNVEV (reference sequence). The DNA for the CDR3 is TGTGCCAGCAGTCCAGAGGCGGGGTCCCGAAAACTGTTTTTT. It codes for CASSPEAGSRKLFF.

This clone was observed once. The rearrangement links TRBV13 to TRBJ2-7; 11 bases agree with TRBD1. V lost 3 bases and J lost 3; bases outside the gene matches: 1. CDR1 and CDR2 (germline): PRHDT, FYEKMQ (reference sequence). The CDR3 spans 14 residues. The CDR3 sequence: CASSLGTGGYEQYF. The CDR3 nucleotides are TGTGCCAGCAGCTTGGGGACAGGGGGCTACGAGCAGTACTTC.

The V gene is TRBV7-3, the J gene TRBJ1-4; 8 bases are a match to TRBD1. Germline V gene data show CDR1 as SGHTA and CDR2 as FQGTGA. Trimming cost V 8 bases and J 8 bases; bases outside gene matches: 7. CDR3 length equals 13 residues. The CDR3 DNA reads TGTGCCAGCTCCCACGGGACAGGAGAAAAACTGTTTTTT. It codes for CASSHGTGEKLFF.

The chain is built from TRBV11-3 and TRBJ2-1, with D possibly TRBD2 on 5 matching bases. Germline CDR1 and CDR2: SGHNT and YENEEA. Trimming shortened V by 0 bases and J by 9 bases, and 12 bases separated the two germline ends. The CDR3 extends over 14 amino acids. CDR3 in amino acids: CASSLDASRSEQFF. In DNA, the CDR3 is TGTGCCAGCAGCTTAGATGCTAGCAGGTCTGAGCAGTTCTTC.